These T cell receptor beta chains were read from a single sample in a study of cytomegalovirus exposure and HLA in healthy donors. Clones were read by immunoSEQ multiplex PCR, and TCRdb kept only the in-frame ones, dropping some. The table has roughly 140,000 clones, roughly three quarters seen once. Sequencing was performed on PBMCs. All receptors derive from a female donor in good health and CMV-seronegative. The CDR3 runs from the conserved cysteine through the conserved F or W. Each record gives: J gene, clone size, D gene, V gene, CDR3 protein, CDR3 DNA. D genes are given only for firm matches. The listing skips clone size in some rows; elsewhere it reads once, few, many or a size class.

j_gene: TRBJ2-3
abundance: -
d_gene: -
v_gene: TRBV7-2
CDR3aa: CASSFQALTDTQYF
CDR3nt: TGTGCCAGCAGCTTCCAGGCTTTAACAGATACGCAGTATTTT

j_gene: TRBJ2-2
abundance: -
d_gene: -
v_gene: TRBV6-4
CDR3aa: CATMRDSNTGELFF
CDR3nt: TGTGCCACCATGCGGGATTCGAACACCGGGGAGCTGTTTTTT

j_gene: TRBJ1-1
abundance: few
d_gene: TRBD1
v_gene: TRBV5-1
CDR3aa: CASGGTGGTEAFF
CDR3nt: TGCGCCAGCGGAGGGACAGGGGGAACTGAAGCTTTCTTT

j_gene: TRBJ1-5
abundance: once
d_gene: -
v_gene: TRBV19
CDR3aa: CASRGGASNQPQHF
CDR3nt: TGTGCCAGCCGGGGGGGGGCGAGCAATCAGCCCCAGCATTTT

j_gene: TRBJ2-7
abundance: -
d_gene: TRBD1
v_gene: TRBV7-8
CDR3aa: CASSLGQGLSYEQYF
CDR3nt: TGTGCCAGCAGCTTAGGACAGGGGTTATCATACGAGCAGTACTTC

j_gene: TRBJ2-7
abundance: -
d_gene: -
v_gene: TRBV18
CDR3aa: CASSPEVGSSYEQYF
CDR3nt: TGTGCCAGCTCACCCGAAGTAGGGAGCTCCTACGAGCAGTACTTC

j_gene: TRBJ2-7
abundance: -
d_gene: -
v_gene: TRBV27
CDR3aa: CASRPRMFYEQYF
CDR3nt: TGTGCCAGCAGGCCGCGCATGTTTTACGAGCAGTACTTC

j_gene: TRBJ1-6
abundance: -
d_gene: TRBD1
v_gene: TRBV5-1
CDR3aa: CASSLGGGQGNSPLHF
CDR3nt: TGCGCCAGCAGCTTGGGGGGCGGACAGGGTAACTCACCCCTCCACTTT

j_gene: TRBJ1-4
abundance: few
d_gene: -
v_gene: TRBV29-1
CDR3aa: CSVKRGAATNEKLFF
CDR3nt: TGCAGCGTTAAAAGGGGTGCCGCAACTAATGAAAAACTGTTTTTT

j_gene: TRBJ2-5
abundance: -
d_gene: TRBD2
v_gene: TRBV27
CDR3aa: CASSLSSERGGRAETQYF
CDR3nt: TGTGCCAGCAGTTTATCTTCTGAACGGGGGGGCAGGGCGGAGACCCAGTACTTC

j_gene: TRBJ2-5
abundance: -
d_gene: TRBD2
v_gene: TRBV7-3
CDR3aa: CASSLLGGGVQETQYF
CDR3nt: TGTGCCAGCAGCTTACTTGGCGGGGGGGTTCAAGAGACCCAGTACTTC

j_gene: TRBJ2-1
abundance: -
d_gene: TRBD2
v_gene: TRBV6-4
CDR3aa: CASSDSLAGGPGEQFF
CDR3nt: TGTGCCAGCAGTGACTCGTTAGCGGGGGGGCCTGGTGAGCAGTTCTTC

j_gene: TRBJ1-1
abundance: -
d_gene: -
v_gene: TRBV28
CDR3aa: CASSSDNLNTEAFF
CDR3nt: TGTGCCAGCAGTTCGGACAACCTGAACACTGAAGCTTTCTTT

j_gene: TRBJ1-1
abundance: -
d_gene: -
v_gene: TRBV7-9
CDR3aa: CASSLASTNTEAFF
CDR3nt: TGTGCCAGCAGCCTTGCTAGTACCAACACTGAAGCTTTCTTT

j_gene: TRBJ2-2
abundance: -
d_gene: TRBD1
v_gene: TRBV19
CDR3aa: CASGQGPRNTGELFF
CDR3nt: TGTGCCAGCGGACAGGGGCCAAGAAACACCGGGGAGCTGTTTTTT

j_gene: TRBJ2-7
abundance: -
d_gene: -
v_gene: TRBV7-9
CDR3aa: CSSSLATVSYEQYF
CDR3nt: TGTTCCAGCAGCTTAGCCACAGTATCCTACGAGCAGTACTTC

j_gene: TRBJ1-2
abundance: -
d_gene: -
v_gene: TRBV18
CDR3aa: CASSLHTQGSGGYTF
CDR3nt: TGTGCCAGCTCCCTCCACACCCAGGGGTCGGGCGGCTACACCTTC

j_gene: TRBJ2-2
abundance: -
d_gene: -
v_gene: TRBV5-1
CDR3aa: CASSPVGRPDGELFF
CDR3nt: TGCGCCAGCAGCCCAGTCGGGAGACCGGACGGGGAGCTGTTTTTT

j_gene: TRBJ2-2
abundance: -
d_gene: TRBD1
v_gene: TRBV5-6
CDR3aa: CASRPPGQGSGELFF
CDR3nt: TGTGCCAGCAGGCCGCCGGGACAGGGTTCCGGGGAGCTGTTTTTT

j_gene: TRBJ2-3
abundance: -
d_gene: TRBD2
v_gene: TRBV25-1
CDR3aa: CASSVASGWTDTQYF
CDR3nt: TGTGCCAGCAGTGTGGCTAGCGGATGGACAGATACGCAGTATTTT

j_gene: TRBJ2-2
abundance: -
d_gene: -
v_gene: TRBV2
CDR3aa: CASSARTPPTGELFF
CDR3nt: TGTGCCAGCAGTGCACGGACTCCGCCCACCGGGGAGCTGTTTTTT

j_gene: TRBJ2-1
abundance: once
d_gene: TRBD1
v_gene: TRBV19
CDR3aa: CASRSIRGQEYNEQFF
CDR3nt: TGTGCCAGTAGATCGATTAGAGGACAGGAATACAATGAGCAGTTCTTC

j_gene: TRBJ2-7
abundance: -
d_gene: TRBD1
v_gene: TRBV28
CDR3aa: CASSLWAGTGGDEQYF
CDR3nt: TGTGCCAGCAGTTTATGGGCGGGAACAGGGGGCGACGAGCAGTACTTC

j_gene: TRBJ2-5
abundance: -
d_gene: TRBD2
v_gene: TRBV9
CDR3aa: CASSVGASGGAETQYF
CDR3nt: TGTGCCAGCAGCGTAGGGGCTAGCGGGGGGGCAGAGACCCAGTACTTC

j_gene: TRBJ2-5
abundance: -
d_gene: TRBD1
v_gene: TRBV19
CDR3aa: CASRTGQGKQETQYF
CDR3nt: TGTGCCAGCCGCACGGGACAGGGGAAACAAGAGACCCAGTACTTC

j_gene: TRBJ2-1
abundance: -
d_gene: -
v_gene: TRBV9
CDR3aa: CASSLGFRDEQFF
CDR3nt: TGTGCCAGCAGCCTAGGGTTTCGGGATGAGCAGTTCTTC

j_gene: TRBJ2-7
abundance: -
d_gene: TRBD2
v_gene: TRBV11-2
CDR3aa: CASSLSLAGGRKFYEQYF
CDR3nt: TGTGCCAGCAGCTTATCACTAGCGGGAGGTCGAAAGTTCTACGAGCAGTACTTC

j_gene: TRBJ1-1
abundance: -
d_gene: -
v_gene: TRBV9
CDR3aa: CASSADPEGGYTEAFF
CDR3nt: TGTGCCAGCAGCGCCGACCCCGAGGGGGGGTACACTGAAGCTTTCTTT

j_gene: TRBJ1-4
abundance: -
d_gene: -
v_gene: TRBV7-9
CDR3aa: CASSLTGGKEKLFF
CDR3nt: TGTGCCAGCAGCTTGACAGGTGGTAAAGAAAAACTGTTTTTT

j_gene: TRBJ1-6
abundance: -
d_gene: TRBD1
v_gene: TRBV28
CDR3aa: CASSFRTGATYNSPLHF
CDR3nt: TGTGCCAGCAGTTTCAGGACAGGGGCCACCTATAATTCACCCCTCCACTTT

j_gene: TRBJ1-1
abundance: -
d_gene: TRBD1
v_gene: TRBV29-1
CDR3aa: CSVEKGQPNTEAFF
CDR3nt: TGCAGCGTTGAAAAGGGACAGCCGAACACTGAAGCTTTCTTT

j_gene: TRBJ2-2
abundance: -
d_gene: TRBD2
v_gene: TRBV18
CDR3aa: CASSPPSGELTGELFF
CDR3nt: TGTGCCAGCTCACCACCGAGCGGGGAGCTCACCGGGGAGCTGTTTTTT

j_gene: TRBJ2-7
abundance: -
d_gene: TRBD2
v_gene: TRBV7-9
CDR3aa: CASSLRLAGTTYEQYF
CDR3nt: TGTGCCAGCAGCCTTCGACTAGCGGGGACCACCTACGAGCAGTACTTC

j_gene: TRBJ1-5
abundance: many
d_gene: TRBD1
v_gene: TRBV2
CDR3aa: CASSQQGDQPQHF
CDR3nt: TGTGCCAGCAGCCAACAGGGGGATCAGCCCCAGCATTTT

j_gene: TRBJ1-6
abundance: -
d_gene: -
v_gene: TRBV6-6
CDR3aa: CASSSQGRNSPLHF
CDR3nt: TGTGCCAGTTCGTCGCAGGGGAGAAATTCACCCCTCCACTTT

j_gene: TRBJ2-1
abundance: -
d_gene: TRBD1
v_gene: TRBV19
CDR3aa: CASSMGRGFYNEQFF
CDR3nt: TGTGCCAGTAGTATGGGCAGGGGGTTCTACAATGAGCAGTTCTTC

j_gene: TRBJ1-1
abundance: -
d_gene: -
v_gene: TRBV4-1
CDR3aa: CASSPFGDAGFVGAFF
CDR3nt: TGCGCCAGCAGCCCCTTTGGGGATGCGGGGTTTGTGGGGGCTTTCTTT

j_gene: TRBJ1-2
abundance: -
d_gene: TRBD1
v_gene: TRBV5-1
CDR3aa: CASSLSQGSGYTF
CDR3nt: TGCGCCAGCAGCTTGTCACAGGGGAGTGGCTACACCTTC